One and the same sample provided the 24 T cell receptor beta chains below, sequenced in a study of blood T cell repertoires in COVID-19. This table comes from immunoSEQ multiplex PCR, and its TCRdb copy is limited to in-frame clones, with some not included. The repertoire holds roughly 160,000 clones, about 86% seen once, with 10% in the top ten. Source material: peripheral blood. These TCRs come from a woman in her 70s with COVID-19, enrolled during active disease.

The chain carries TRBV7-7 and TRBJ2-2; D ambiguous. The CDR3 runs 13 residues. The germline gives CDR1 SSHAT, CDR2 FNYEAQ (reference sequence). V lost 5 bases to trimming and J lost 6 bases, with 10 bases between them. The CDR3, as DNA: TGTGCCAGCAGCCCTTCATTAGCCGGGGAGCTGTTTTTT. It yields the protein CASSPSLAGELFF. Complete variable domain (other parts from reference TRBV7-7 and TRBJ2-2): GAGVSQSPRYKVTKRGQDVTLRCDPISSHATLYWYQQALGQGPEFLTYFNYEAQPDKSGLPSDRFSAERPEGSISTLTIQRTEQRDSAMYRCASSPSLAGELFFGEGSRLTVL.

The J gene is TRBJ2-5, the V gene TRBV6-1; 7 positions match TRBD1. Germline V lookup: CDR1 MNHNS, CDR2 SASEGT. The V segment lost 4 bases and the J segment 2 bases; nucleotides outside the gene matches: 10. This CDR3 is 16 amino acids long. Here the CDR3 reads CASSARQGSTQETQYF. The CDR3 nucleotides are TGTGCCAGCAGTGCGCGACAGGGCAGCACACAAGAGACCCAGTACTTC.

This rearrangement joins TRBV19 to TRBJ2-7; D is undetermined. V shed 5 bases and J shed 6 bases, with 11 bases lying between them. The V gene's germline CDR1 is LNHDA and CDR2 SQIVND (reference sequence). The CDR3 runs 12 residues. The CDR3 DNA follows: TGTGCCAGTAGTTCTCTCGTCTCCGAGCAGTACTTC. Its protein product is CASSSLVSEQYF.

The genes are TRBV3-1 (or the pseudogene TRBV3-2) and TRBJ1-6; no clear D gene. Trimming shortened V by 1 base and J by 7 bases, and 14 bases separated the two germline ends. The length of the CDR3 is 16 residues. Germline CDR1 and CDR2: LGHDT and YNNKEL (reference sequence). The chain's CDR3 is CASSQGLGSGNSPLHF. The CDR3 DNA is TGTGCCAGCAGCCAAGGTCTGGGGAGTGGAAATTCACCCCTCCACTTT.

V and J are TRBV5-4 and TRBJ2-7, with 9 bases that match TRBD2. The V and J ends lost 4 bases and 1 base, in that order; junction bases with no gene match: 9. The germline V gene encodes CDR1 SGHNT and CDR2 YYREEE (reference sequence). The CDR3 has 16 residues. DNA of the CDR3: TGTGCCAGCAGCCCCCCTACGAGCGGGGGGTCCTACGAGCAGTACTTC. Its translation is CASSPPTSGGSYEQYF.

The CDR3 sequence is CSAGTRTLGVTEAFF. CDR3 DNA sequence: TGCAGCGCCGGGACACGGACCCTCGGGGTTACTGAAGCTTTCTTT. This chain links TRBV29-1 with TRBJ1-1; the D gene is possibly TRBD1 (6 bases). This CDR3 region has 15 residues. Trimming took 7 bases from V and 5 from J, leaving 23 bases between them. Germline V CDR1 and CDR2: SQVTM, ANQGSEA.

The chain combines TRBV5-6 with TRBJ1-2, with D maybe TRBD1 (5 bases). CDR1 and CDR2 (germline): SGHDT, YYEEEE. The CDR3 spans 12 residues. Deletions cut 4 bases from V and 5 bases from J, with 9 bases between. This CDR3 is CASSAGQYGYTF. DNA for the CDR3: TGTGCCAGCAGCGCCGGACAATATGGCTACACCTTC. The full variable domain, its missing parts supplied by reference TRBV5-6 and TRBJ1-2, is DAGVTQSPTHLIKTRGQQVTLRCSPKSGHDTVSWYQQALGQGPQFIFQYYEEEERQRGNFPDRFSGHQFPNYSSELNVNALLLGDSALYLCASSAGQYGYTFGSGTRLTVV.

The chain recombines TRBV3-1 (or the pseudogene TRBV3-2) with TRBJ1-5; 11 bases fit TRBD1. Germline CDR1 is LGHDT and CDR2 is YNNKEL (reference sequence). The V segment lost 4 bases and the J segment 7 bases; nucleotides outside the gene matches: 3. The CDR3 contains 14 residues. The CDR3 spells CASSLGTGGQPQHF. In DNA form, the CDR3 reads TGTGCCAGCAGCCTTGGGACAGGGGGACAGCCCCAGCATTTT.

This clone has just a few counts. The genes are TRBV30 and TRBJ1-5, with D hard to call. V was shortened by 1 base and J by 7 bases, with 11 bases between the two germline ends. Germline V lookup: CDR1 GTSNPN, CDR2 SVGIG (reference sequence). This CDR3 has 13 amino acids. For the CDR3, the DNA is TGTGCCTGGAGTGACGGTCGGAGGCAGCCCCAGCATTTT. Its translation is CAWSDGRRQPQHF.

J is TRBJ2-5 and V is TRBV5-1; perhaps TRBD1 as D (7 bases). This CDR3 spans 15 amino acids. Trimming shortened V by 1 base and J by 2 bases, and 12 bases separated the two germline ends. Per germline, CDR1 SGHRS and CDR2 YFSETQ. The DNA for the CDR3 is TGCGCCAGCAGCTTGAACCCAGGGGGGCAAGAGACCCAGTACTTC. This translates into CASSLNPGGQETQYF. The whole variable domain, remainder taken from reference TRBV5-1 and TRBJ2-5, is KAGVTQTPRYLIKTRGQQVTLSCSPISGHRSVSWYQQTPGQGLQFLFEYFSETQRNKGNFPGRFSGRQFSNSRSEMNVSTLELGDSALYLCASSLNPGGQETQYFGPGTRLLVL.

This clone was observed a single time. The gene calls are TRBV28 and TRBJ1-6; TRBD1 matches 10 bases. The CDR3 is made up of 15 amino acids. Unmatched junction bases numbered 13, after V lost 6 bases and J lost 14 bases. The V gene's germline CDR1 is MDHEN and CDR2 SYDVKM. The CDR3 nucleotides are TGTGCCAGCAGACCACCCGGGACAGGGGATTACTCCCTCCACTTT. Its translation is CASRPPGTGDYSLHF.

Written as DNA, the CDR3 is TGTGCCAGCAGCTTAGACGGGGGGGCAACAGATACGCAGTATTTT. It codes for CASSLDGGATDTQYF. The chain is built from TRBV5-4 and TRBJ2-3, with 8 bases fitting TRBD2. The CDR3 has 15 residues. Germline CDR1 is SGHNT and CDR2 is YYREEE (reference sequence). The trim removed 2 bases at V and 3 bases at J, leaving 5 bases unmatched.

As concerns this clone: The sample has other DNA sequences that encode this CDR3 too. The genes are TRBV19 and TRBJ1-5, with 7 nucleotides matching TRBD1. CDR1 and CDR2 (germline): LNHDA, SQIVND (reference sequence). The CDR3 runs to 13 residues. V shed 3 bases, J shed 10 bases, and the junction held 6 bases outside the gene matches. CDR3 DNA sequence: TGTGCCAGTAGTATCGACAGGGTACAACCCCAGCATTTT. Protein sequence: CASSIDRVQPQHF.

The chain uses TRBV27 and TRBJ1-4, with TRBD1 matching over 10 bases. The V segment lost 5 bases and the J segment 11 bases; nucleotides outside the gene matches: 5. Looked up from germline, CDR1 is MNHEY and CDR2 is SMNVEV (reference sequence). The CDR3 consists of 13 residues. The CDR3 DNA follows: TGTGCCAGCAGTCCCGGGACAGGGGAGAAACTGTTTTTT. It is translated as CASSPGTGEKLFF.

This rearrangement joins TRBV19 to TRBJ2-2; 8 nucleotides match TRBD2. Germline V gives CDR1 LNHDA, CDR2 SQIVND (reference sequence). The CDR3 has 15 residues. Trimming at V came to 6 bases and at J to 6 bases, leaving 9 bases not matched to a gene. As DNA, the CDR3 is TGTGCCAGTAGGGAAGGGACTAGGGCCGCCGGGGAGCTGTTTTTT. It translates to CASREGTRAAGELFF.

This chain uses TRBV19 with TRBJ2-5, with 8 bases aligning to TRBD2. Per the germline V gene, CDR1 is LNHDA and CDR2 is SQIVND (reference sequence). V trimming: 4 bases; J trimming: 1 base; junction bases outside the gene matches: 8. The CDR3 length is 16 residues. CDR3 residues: CASSTPRGGLQETQYF. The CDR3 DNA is TGTGCCAGTAGTACCCCCCGGGGGGGACTCCAAGAGACCCAGTACTTC.

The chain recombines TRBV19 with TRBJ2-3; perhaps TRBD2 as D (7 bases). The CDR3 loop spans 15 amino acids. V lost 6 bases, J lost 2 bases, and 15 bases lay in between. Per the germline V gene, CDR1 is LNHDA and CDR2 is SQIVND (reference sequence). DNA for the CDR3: TGTGCCAGTAGCAAAAGGGGGGGCAACACAGATACGCAGTATTTT. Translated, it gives CASSKRGGNTDTQYF. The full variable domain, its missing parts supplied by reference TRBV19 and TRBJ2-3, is DGGITQSPKYLFRKEGQNVTLSCEQNLNHDAMYWYRQDPGQGLRLIYYSQIVNDFQKGDIAEGYSVSREKKESFPLTVTSAQKNPTAFYLCASSKRGGNTDTQYFGPGTRLTVL.

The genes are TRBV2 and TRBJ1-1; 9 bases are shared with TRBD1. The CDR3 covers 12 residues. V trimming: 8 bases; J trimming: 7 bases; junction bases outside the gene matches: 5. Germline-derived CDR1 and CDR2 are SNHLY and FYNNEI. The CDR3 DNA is TGTGCCAGCCGCCGGACAGGGGATGAAGCTTTCTTT. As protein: CASRRTGDEAFF.

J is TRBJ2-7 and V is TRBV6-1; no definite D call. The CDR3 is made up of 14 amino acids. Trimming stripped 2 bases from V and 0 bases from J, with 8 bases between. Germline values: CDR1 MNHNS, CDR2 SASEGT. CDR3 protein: CASSESRSSYEQYF. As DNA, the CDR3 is TGTGCCAGCAGTGAATCCCGGAGCTCCTACGAGCAGTACTTC.

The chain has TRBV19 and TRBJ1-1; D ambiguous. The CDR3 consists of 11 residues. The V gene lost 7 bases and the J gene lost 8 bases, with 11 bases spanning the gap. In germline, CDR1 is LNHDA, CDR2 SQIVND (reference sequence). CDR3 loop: CASKVSGEAFF. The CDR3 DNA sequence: TGTGCCAGTAAAGTATCGGGGGAAGCTTTCTTT.

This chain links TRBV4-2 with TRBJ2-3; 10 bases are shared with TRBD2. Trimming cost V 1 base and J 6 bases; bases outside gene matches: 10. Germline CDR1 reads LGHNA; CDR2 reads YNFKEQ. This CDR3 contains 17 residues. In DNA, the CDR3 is TGTGCCAGCAGCCAAGGTACAAGCGGGGGGGCCTGGGATACGCAGTATTTT. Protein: CASSQGTSGGAWDTQYF.

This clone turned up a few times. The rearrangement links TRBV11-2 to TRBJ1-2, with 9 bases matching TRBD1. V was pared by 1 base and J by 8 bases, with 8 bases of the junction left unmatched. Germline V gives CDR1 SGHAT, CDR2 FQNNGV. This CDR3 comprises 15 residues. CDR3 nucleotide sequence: TGTGCCAGCAGCTTAGGGGCGGGACAGGGATTCGGCTACACCTTC. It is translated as CASSLGAGQGFGYTF.

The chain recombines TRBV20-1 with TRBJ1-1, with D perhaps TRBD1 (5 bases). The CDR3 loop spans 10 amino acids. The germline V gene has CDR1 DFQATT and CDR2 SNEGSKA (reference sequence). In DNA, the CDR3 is TGCAGCAGGGAGGGAACTGAAGCTTTCTTT. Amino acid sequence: CSREGTEAFF.

DNA of the CDR3: TGTGCCAGCCAGACCAGGTCGGGGGACGGCCGGGAGACCCAGTACTTC. Its translation is CASQTRSGDGRETQYF. The chain links TRBV18 to TRBJ2-5; perhaps TRBD2 as D (6 bases). Trimming left V 8 bases short and J 5 bases short, with 24 bases between. This CDR3 has 16 amino acids. Germline V lookup: CDR1 KGHSH, CDR2 LQKENI.